Here is one TCR beta chain with its context. Its antigen is currently unknown. Included in the TCR beta cDNA libraries were unique molecular identifiers. T cells numbering roughly 0.95 to 10 million gave rise to around 500,000 cDNA molecules. TCRdb reprocessed the PCR reads via MiXCR and lists one record per CDR3 protein. This sample has hundreds of thousands of distinct CDR3 sequences, with roughly half found just once. These data are taken from a study of post-analysis software for immune sequencing data. Looking at the study overall: The patients showed relapsing-remitting, secondary progressive and progressive-relapsing multiple sclerosis courses.

V lost 1 base to trimming and J lost 2 bases, with 14 bases between them. The CDR3 covers 15 residues. Germline assignment: CDR1 SQVTM and CDR2 ANQGSEA. Points from the study as a whole: The five TRBV segments detected at higher frequency in patients than in controls included TRBV5-6, TRBV5-1 and TRBV20-1. By F measure, samples from a shared preparation batch strongly co-clustered.

The chain recombines TRBV29-1 with TRBJ2-5; D perhaps matches TRBD2 (5 bases). The sequenced sample consisted of blood. The clonotype was recovered from a girl aged 10-17 years with multiple sclerosis. In nucleotides, the CDR3 is TGCAGCGTTGAAGTGGCTAGGACTTGGCAAGAGACCCAGTACTTC. This sequence encodes CSVEVARTWQETQYF.